Listed here are 30 T cell receptor beta chains from one sample, sequenced in a study of cytomegalovirus exposure and HLA in healthy donors. PCR involved 60 Vbeta and 13 Jbeta primers. Some clones are missing from TCRdb's copy, which holds only in-frame ones; the method was immunoSEQ multiplex PCR. The sample holds some 110,000 clones. Sequenced sample: PBMCs. Receptor source: a man under 40 in good health and CMV-seronegative.

The rearrangement joins TRBV18 to TRBJ2-3; 8 bases are a match to TRBD2. Germline V gene data show CDR1 as KGHSH and CDR2 as LQKENI. This CDR3 has 15 amino acids. J was trimmed by 1 base and V by 5 bases; bases with no gene match: 5. The CDR3 region has the DNA TGTGCCAGCTCAGCCCGAGCGGGAGGCACAGATACGCAGTATTTT. Translating it yields CASSARAGGTDTQYF.

J is TRBJ1-1 and V is TRBV30, with D perhaps TRBD1 (6 bases). CDR1 GTSNPN and CDR2 SVGIG come from the germline V gene (reference sequence). There are 13 residues in the CDR3. V was trimmed by 4 bases and J by 7 bases, leaving 16 bases between them. CDR3 sequence reads: CAWTIQGIFEAFF. Written as DNA, the CDR3 is TGTGCCTGGACCATACAGGGTATCTTTGAAGCTTTCTTT.

The V call is TRBV5-6, the J call TRBJ1-1, with 9 positions matching TRBD1. After removal of 4 bases from V and 0 bases from J, the junction contained 4 bases not matched to a gene. The length of the CDR3 is 15 residues. Germline values: CDR1 SGHDT, CDR2 YYEEEE. The CDR3 sequence is CASSGTGLMNTEAFF. CDR3 bases: TGTGCCAGCAGCGGGACAGGGCTAATGAACACTGAAGCTTTCTTT.

CDR3 sequence reads: CAAGGGGSRTEAFF. CDR3 DNA sequence: TGTGCCGCGGGGGGAGGGGGAAGTAGGACTGAAGCTTTCTTT. The chain links TRBV28 to TRBJ1-1, with D tentatively TRBD1 (6 bases). V was cut by 11 bases and J by 5 bases, with 21 bases left in between. CDR1 MDHEN and CDR2 SYDVKM come from the germline V gene. This CDR3 spans 14 amino acids.

A note on this clone: Its ends do not fully match the called genes, so a read error is possible. The chain joins TRBV2 to TRBJ2-3, with 10 nucleotides matching TRBD2. CDR1 and CDR2 from the germline V gene are SNHLY and FYNNEI. The length of the CDR3 is 16 residues. The CDR3 nucleotides read TGTGCCAGCAGGGAAGCTAGCGGGAGTGGGACAGATACGCAGTATTTT. Translating it yields CASREASGSGTDTQYF.

The rearrangement joins TRBV5-1 to TRBJ2-3; TRBD2 agrees at 9 bases. The germline V gene has CDR1 SGHRS and CDR2 YFSETQ. The CDR3 is made up of 16 amino acids. J gave up 4 bases and V 4 bases, and 10 bases lay outside the gene matches. CDR3 protein: CASSPAAGGVADTQYF. CDR3 in DNA: TGCGCCAGCAGCCCCGCGGCGGGAGGGGTGGCAGATACGCAGTATTTT.

The V and J genes are TRBV11-2 and TRBJ1-1, with TRBD1 as a possible D gene (6 bases). V gave up 1 base and J gave up 10 bases, with 13 bases separating them. The CDR3 sequence is 13 residues long. CDR1 and CDR2 (germline): SGHAT, FQNNGV. The CDR3 sequence is CASSLARTRGAFF. In nucleotides, the CDR3 is TGTGCCAGCAGCTTAGCCCGGACCAGGGGAGCTTTCTTT.

The CDR3 sequence is CAISEYGKVYEQYF. The CDR3 DNA is TGTGCCATCAGTGAGTATGGCAAAGTCTACGAGCAGTACTTC. V is TRBV10-3 and J is TRBJ2-7; D not resolved. Trimming removed 1 base at V and 3 bases at J, with 10 bases between. The length of the CDR3 is 14 residues. The germline gives CDR1 ENHRY, CDR2 SYGVKD.

This chain connects TRBV7-8 to TRBJ1-1, with TRBD1 as a possible D gene (6 bases). The V and J ends lost 4 bases and 0 bases respectively, with 15 bases between them. This CDR3 is built from 16 residues. CDR1 and CDR2 (germline): SGHVS, FQNEAQ. CDR3 residues: CASSSYLTGLNTEAFF. The CDR3 DNA sequence: TGTGCCAGCAGCTCCTATTTAACAGGGCTGAACACTGAAGCTTTCTTT.

The chain couples TRBV13 to TRBJ2-7, with 10 nucleotides matching TRBD2. Trimming removed 4 bases from V and 2 bases from J; junction bases left unmatched: 5. Per the germline V gene, CDR1 is PRHDT and CDR2 is FYEKMQ (reference sequence). CDR3 size: 15 residues. The DNA of the CDR3 is TGTGCCAGCAGCTCGGGACTAGCGCAACCCTACGAGCAGTACTTC. Residues: CASSSGLAQPYEQYF.

The CDR3 here is CASSSLGPENTEAFF. The DNA of the CDR3 is TGTGCCAGCAGTTCCCTGGGGCCGGAGAACACTGAAGCTTTCTTT. The V call is TRBV6-5, the J call TRBJ1-1, with D possibly TRBD1 on 5 matching bases. Trimming left V 4 bases short and J 1 base short, with 13 bases between. CDR1 MNHEY and CDR2 SVGAGI come from the germline V gene. The CDR3 is made up of 15 amino acids.

V gene TRBV18 combines with J gene TRBJ1-1; D uncertain. The V gene lost 6 bases and the J gene lost 0 bases, with 14 bases spanning the gap. The CDR3 contains 15 residues. Germline V lookup: CDR1 KGHSH, CDR2 LQKENI. The CDR3 here is CASSSWGGLNTEAFF. CDR3 nucleotides: TGTGCCAGCTCTTCTTGGGGAGGACTGAACACTGAAGCTTTCTTT.

The V call is TRBV19, the J call TRBJ1-6, with D unclear. V was clipped by 9 bases and J by 5 bases, with 14 bases between them. There are 14 residues in the CDR3. The V gene's germline CDR1 is LNHDA and CDR2 SQIVND (reference sequence). The CDR3 bases are TGTGCCAGCCGGAGAGGGCCAGATAATTCACCCCTCCACTTT. Translation gives CASRRGPDNSPLHF.

The V gene is TRBV5-6, the J gene TRBJ2-7, with D maybe TRBD2 (5 bases). The CDR3 sequence is 14 residues long. Germline V gene lookup returns CDR1 SGHDT and CDR2 YYEEEE. Trimming shortened V by 0 bases and J by 3 bases, and 10 bases separated the two germline ends. Here the CDR3 reads CASSLDRGRYEQYF. Written as DNA, the CDR3 is TGTGCCAGCAGCTTGGATCGGGGTCGCTACGAGCAGTACTTC.

The CDR3 nucleotides read TGTGCCAGCAGCCCCGGGGGGGTAGGCAATCAGCCCCAGCATTTT. Protein product: CASSPGGVGNQPQHF. The gene calls are TRBV9 and TRBJ1-5; weak D call: TRBD1 (5 bases). Germline values: CDR1 SGDLS, CDR2 YYNGEE. V was cut by 4 bases and J by 2 bases, with 13 bases left in between. The CDR3 extends over 15 amino acids.

The chain couples TRBV10-3 to TRBJ2-2, with D possibly being TRBD2 (7 bases). Trimming pared 6 bases from V and 7 bases from J, leaving 21 bases between. Germline CDR1 ENHRY, CDR2 SYGVKD. The CDR3 has 16 amino acids. The chain's CDR3 is CAIRGAGVALGGELFF. In nucleotides, the CDR3 is TGTGCCATCAGGGGGGCGGGAGTCGCTCTTGGCGGGGAGCTGTTTTTT.

This sequence joins TRBV27 and TRBJ2-7; D is ambiguous. CDR1 is MNHEY, CDR2 SMNVEV, per germline (reference sequence). The V end lost 3 bases, the J end lost 3 bases, and 12 bases lay between the germline ends. This CDR3 region has 14 residues. CDR3 nucleotides: TGTGCCAGCAGTTTGTCAGGTGCCCACTACGAGCAGTACTTC. Amino acids: CASSLSGAHYEQYF.

This rearrangement joins TRBV14 to TRBJ2-1; D is unclear. V shed 1 base and J shed 3 bases, with 10 bases lying between them. This CDR3 has 15 amino acids. Per the germline V gene, CDR1 is SGHDN and CDR2 is FVKESK. CDR3 loop: CASSQVVASYNEQFF. The CDR3 region has the DNA TGTGCCAGCAGCCAAGTTGTGGCCAGCTACAATGAGCAGTTCTTC.

The rearrangement uses TRBV19 and TRBJ1-6; 10 positions match TRBD1. From germline, CDR1 is LNHDA and CDR2 SQIVND (reference sequence). V was clipped by 2 bases and J by 6 bases; unmatched bases: 7. The CDR3 extends over 17 amino acids. CDR3 region: CASSILGQGPSNSPLHF. In nucleotides, the CDR3 is TGTGCCAGTAGTATACTGGGACAGGGGCCCTCTAATTCACCCCTCCACTTT. The full variable domain, in which reference TRBV19 and TRBJ1-6 provide the parts outside the CDR3, is DGGITQSPKYLFRKEGQNVTLSCEQNLNHDAMYWYRQDPGQGLRLIYYSQIVNDFQKGDIAEGYSVSREKKESFPLTVTSAQKNPTAFYLCASSILGQGPSNSPLHFGNGTRLTVT.

This chain uses TRBV27 with TRBJ2-1, with a tentative D call TRBD1 (5 bases). The CDR3 consists of 15 residues. V lost 4 bases, J lost 0 bases, and 10 bases lay in between. Germline V CDR1 and CDR2: MNHEY, SMNVEV (reference sequence). The CDR3 region is CASSSRQSSYNEQFF. In DNA form, the CDR3 reads TGTGCCAGCAGTTCCCGACAGAGCTCCTACAATGAGCAGTTCTTC.

This rearrangement joins TRBV7-2 to TRBJ2-3; 13 nucleotides line up with TRBD2. Trimming took 1 base from V and 5 from J; bases not matched to a gene: 3. CDR1 is SGHTA, CDR2 FQGNSA, per germline. This CDR3 comprises 16 residues. The DNA of the CDR3 is TGTGCCAGCAGCTTAGGGACTAGCGGGAGTGGAGATACGCAGTATTTT. Protein sequence: CASSLGTSGSGDTQYF.

The chain links TRBV7-3 to TRBJ2-5; 11 bases agree with TRBD2. The J call is uncertain, as TRBJ2-7 better fits the DNA end. CDR3 length equals 19 residues. Germline V gives CDR1 SGHTA, CDR2 FQGTGA. The CDR3: CASSPGQNYPSGRNYEQYF. CDR3 DNA: TGTGCCAGCAGCCCCGGACAGAACTACCCTAGCGGGAGGAACTACGAGCAGTACTTC.

In nucleotides, the CDR3 is TGCGCCAGCAGCTTGGACTGGGGCAATGAAAAACTGTTTTTT. Translation: CASSLDWGNEKLFF. V usage is TRBV5-1 and J usage is TRBJ1-4; D might be TRBD1 (5 bases). Trimming cost V 0 bases and J 5 bases, with 8 bases left between them. The CDR3 covers 14 residues. Germline lookup yields CDR1 SGHRS and CDR2 YFSETQ.

The V gene is TRBV30, the J gene TRBJ1-5, with D perhaps matching TRBD1 (6 bases). The CDR3 has 14 amino acids. The germline CDR1 and CDR2 sequences are GTSNPN and SVGIG (reference sequence). Deletions cut 5 bases from V and 5 bases from J, with 16 bases between. CDR3 loop: CAWGRGLADQPQHF. The CDR3 DNA reads as TGTGCCTGGGGCAGGGGCTTGGCAGATCAGCCCCAGCATTTT. Full variable domain (outside the CDR3, taken from reference TRBV30 and TRBJ1-5): SQTIHQWPATLVQPVGSPLSLECTVEGTSNPNLYWYRQAAGRGLQLLFYSVGIGQISSEVPQNLSASRPQDRQFILSSKKLLLSDSGFYLCAWGRGLADQPQHFGDGTRLSIL.

The chain recombines TRBV4-1 with TRBJ2-5; 10 nucleotides align to TRBD1. This CDR3 has 16 amino acids. Germline V lookup: CDR1 MGHRA, CDR2 YSYEKL. The J segment lost 4 bases and the V segment lost 0 bases, leaving 5 bases of the junction unmatched. CDR3 residues: CASSQDRQGAGETQYF. For the CDR3, the DNA is TGCGCCAGCAGCCAAGATCGACAGGGGGCTGGAGAGACCCAGTACTTC.

The chain carries TRBV2 and TRBJ1-1; D is unclear. The V end was cut by 3 bases, the J end by 6 bases, with 11 bases between. This CDR3 contains 13 residues. Germline values: CDR1 SNHLY, CDR2 FYNNEI. CDR3 sequence reads: CASSDLRLAEAFF. The CDR3 coding sequence is TGTGCCAGCAGTGACCTACGCTTGGCTGAAGCTTTCTTT.

V and J are TRBV19 and TRBJ2-3, with unresolved D. Germline CDR1 and CDR2: LNHDA and SQIVND (reference sequence). Trimming shortened V by 4 bases and J by 2 bases, and 13 bases separated the two germline ends. This CDR3 is built from 15 residues. The CDR3 here is CASSNSGLNTDTQYF. CDR3 DNA: TGTGCCAGTAGTAATAGTGGGCTTAACACAGATACGCAGTATTTT.

The chain uses TRBV29-1 and TRBJ2-1; a possible D gene is TRBD2 (5 bases). The CDR3 runs to 13 residues. The V and J ends lost 5 bases and 0 bases respectively, with 8 bases between them. The germline V gene has CDR1 SQVTM and CDR2 ANQGSEA. The CDR3 is CSVRGSSYNEQFF. In nucleotides, the CDR3 is TGCAGCGTTCGAGGGAGCTCCTACAATGAGCAGTTCTTC.

The CDR3 here is CASSPGVETQYF. DNA of the CDR3: TGTGCCAGCAGCCCGGGGGTAGAGACCCAGTACTTC. This rearrangement joins TRBV11-2 to TRBJ2-5, with TRBD2 as a possible D gene (6 bases). V dropped 5 bases and J dropped 4 bases, with 8 bases sitting between them. The CDR3 contains 12 residues. Germline CDR1 is SGHAT and CDR2 is FQNNGV.

The chain carries TRBV28 and TRBJ1-1, with 10 bases lining up with TRBD1. The germline CDR1 and CDR2 sequences are MDHEN and SYDVKM. V shed 5 bases, J shed 7 bases, and the junction held 4 bases outside the gene matches. This CDR3 spans 13 amino acids. The CDR3 nucleotides read TGTGCCAGCAGTATGGACAGGGGGGTTGAAGCTTTCTTT. This codes for CASSMDRGVEAFF.